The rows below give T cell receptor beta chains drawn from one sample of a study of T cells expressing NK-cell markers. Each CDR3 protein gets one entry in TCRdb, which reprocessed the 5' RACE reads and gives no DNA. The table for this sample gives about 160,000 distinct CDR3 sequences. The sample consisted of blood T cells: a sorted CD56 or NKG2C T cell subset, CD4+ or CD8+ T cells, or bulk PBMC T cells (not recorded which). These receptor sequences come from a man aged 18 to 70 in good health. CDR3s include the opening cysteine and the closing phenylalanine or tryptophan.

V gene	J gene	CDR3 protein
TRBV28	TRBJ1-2	CASSLSRLDGYTF
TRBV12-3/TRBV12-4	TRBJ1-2	CASSLSAGGYTF
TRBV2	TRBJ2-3	CASLSGGSRTDTQYF
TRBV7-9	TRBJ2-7	CASSLAVGGPYF
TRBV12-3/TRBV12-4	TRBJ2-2	CASSWWGQGNTGELFF
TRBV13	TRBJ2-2	CASSPSGTITGELFF
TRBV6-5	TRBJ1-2	CASSYVQDNYGYTF
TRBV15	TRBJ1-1	CATRRARGGTEAFF
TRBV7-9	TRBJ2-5	CAGAWRRETQYF
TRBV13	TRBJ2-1	CASSFFPGLADYNEQFF
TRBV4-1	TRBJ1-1	CASSQDATGTGGRTEAFF
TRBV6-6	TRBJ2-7	CASRTPSHEQYF
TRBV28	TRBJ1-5	CASSIHVSNQPQHF
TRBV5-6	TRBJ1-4	CASGGQNEKLFF
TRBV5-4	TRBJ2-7	CASSLYQGQAYEQYF
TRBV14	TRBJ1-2	CASSQGAHPYGYTF
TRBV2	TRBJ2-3	CASSEWTSGADTQYF
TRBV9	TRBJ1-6	CASSVVVAGQERSSYNSPLHF
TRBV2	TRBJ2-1	CASRGGYNEQFF
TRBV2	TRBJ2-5	CASGTKKETQYF
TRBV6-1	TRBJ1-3	CASKFGPSDRGQGNTIYF
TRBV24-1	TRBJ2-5	CATSDNPPRQGPRETQYF
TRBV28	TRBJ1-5	CASSPSESNQPQHF
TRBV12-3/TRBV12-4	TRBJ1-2	CASSFSANYGYTF
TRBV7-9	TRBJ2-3	CASSALTGGEDTQYF
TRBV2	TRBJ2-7	CASRGAGGNYEQYF
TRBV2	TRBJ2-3	CASSPLIGSGTDTQYF
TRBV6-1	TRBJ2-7	CASSETAHFYEQYF
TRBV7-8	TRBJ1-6	CASSDGQGLDNSPLHF
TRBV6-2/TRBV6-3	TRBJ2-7	CASIRTASSYEQYF
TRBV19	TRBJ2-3	CASTPAGAADTQYF
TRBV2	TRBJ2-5	CASSAGRRYQETQYF
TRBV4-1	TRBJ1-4	CASSQDPGIGEKLFF
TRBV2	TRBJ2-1	CASTGMASGGVAYNEQFF
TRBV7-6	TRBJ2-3	CASSLALTSIGTDTQYF
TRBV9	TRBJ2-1	CASSALQGFLTAGNEQFF
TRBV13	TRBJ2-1	CASSGRDSSSYNEQFF
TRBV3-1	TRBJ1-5	CASSQDISGAKDQPQHF
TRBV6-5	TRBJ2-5	CASSFDRAVQETQYF
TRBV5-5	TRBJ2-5	CASSLEDRGLQETQYF
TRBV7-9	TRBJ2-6	CASRGVPLSGANVLTF